Listed below are T cell receptor beta chains from one sample, sequenced in a study of T cell responses to AZD1222 COVID-19 vaccine. Clones were read by immunoSEQ multiplex PCR, and TCRdb kept only the in-frame ones, dropping some. The table records 150,000 to 170,000 clones, roughly nine tenths of them present only once. The specimen was peripheral blood, collected on day 0 of AZD1222 vaccination. These receptors were obtained from an adult in good health. Each CDR3 is given with its conserved first and last residue. D genes are given only for firm matches. Expanded clones are given a class, and other clones once, few, many or no size at all.

CDR3nt: TGTGCCAGCAGCCCATCGCACACAGATACGCAGTATTTT
CDR3aa: CASSPSHTDTQYF
j_gene: TRBJ2-3
abundance: NA
v_gene: TRBV9
d_gene: NA

CDR3nt: TGCGCCAGCAGCCCCGGGACTAGCACCGGGGAGCTGTTTTTT
CDR3aa: CASSPGTSTGELFF
j_gene: TRBJ2-2
abundance: NA
v_gene: TRBV5-1
d_gene: TRBD2

CDR3nt: TGTGCCAGCTCAAGGGTTAATGGGGCCAACGTCCTGACTTTC
CDR3aa: CASSRVNGANVLTF
j_gene: TRBJ2-6
abundance: NA
v_gene: TRBV18
d_gene: NA

CDR3nt: TGTGCTAGCAGCTTAGACCGGGACAGGTCAGATACGCAGTATTTT
CDR3aa: CASSLDRDRSDTQYF
j_gene: TRBJ2-3
abundance: NA
v_gene: TRBV7-7
d_gene: TRBD1

CDR3nt: TGTGCCATCACGGCCAGGACAGGGAATTCACCCCTCCACTTT
CDR3aa: CAITARTGNSPLHF
j_gene: TRBJ1-6
abundance: NA
v_gene: TRBV10-3
d_gene: TRBD1

CDR3nt: TGTGCCAGCAGCCACTGGGAAGGTGGGGGGGACGAGACCCAGTACTTC
CDR3aa: CASSHWEGGGDETQYF
j_gene: TRBJ2-5
abundance: NA
v_gene: TRBV4-2
d_gene: TRBD2

CDR3nt: TGTGCCAGCAGCGTAGCGGTCCCATCAGGGAGGGACAGGCCTTCAGGGCCCCAGCATTTT
CDR3aa: CASSVAVPSGRDRPSGPQHF
j_gene: TRBJ1-5
abundance: NA
v_gene: TRBV9
d_gene: TRBD1

CDR3nt: TGTGCCAGCAGCTTAGGACAGAGGGCAGATACGCAGTATTTT
CDR3aa: CASSLGQRADTQYF
j_gene: TRBJ2-3
abundance: NA
v_gene: TRBV11-2
d_gene: NA

CDR3nt: TGTGCCAGCAGCTTGTTAACAGGGAGATTACCTAACTATGGCTACACCTTC
CDR3aa: CASSLLTGRLPNYGYTF
j_gene: TRBJ1-2
abundance: NA
v_gene: TRBV5-6
d_gene: NA

CDR3nt: TGTGCCAGCAGTTTACTAGCGGGGGGTCTCACAGATACGCAGTATTTT
CDR3aa: CASSLLAGGLTDTQYF
j_gene: TRBJ2-3
abundance: NA
v_gene: TRBV6-4
d_gene: TRBD2

CDR3nt: TGTGCCAGCAGTTTATCCACATATGTAGACACCATATATTTT
CDR3aa: CASSLSTYVDTIYF
j_gene: TRBJ1-3
abundance: once
v_gene: TRBV28
d_gene: NA

CDR3nt: TGTGCCAGCAGCTCCCCGGGAGCGAACACTGAAGCTTTCTTT
CDR3aa: CASSSPGANTEAFF
j_gene: TRBJ1-1
abundance: NA
v_gene: TRBV7-9
d_gene: NA

CDR3nt: TGTGCCAGCAGCTTGGGCCCTGACCAACGAGGGACAGTCGGAAACACCATATATTTT
CDR3aa: CASSLGPDQRGTVGNTIYF
j_gene: TRBJ1-3
abundance: once
v_gene: TRBV7-9
d_gene: TRBD1

CDR3nt: TGTGCCAGCAGCTTAGCTAACATCAGGACCGGGGAGCTGTTTTTT
CDR3aa: CASSLANIRTGELFF
j_gene: TRBJ2-2
abundance: NA
v_gene: TRBV7-2
d_gene: NA

CDR3nt: TGTGCCAGCAGCCTCGGGGGGGTGGGCTACACCTTC
CDR3aa: CASSLGGVGYTF
j_gene: TRBJ1-2
abundance: NA
v_gene: TRBV11-3
d_gene: NA

CDR3nt: TGTGCCAGCAGCTTGGGAACGGGGGGCTACACCTTC
CDR3aa: CASSLGTGGYTF
j_gene: TRBJ1-2
abundance: NA
v_gene: TRBV5-4
d_gene: NA

CDR3nt: TGTGCCACCAGTGATGCCGACAGAGCCTCCTACAATGAGCAGTTCTTC
CDR3aa: CATSDADRASYNEQFF
j_gene: TRBJ2-1
abundance: NA
v_gene: TRBV24-1
d_gene: NA

CDR3nt: TGTGCCAGCAGCCCCCAGAATGGCTACACCTTC
CDR3aa: CASSPQNGYTF
j_gene: TRBJ1-2
abundance: once
v_gene: TRBV7-6
d_gene: NA

CDR3nt: TGCAGCGTTGTAGGCGGCTACACCTTC
CDR3aa: CSVVGGYTF
j_gene: TRBJ1-2
abundance: NA
v_gene: TRBV29-1
d_gene: NA

CDR3nt: TGTGCCACCAGTGACAGGGACAGGGGGAACAATCAGCCCCAGCATTTT
CDR3aa: CATSDRDRGNNQPQHF
j_gene: TRBJ1-5
abundance: NA
v_gene: TRBV24-1
d_gene: TRBD1

CDR3nt: TGTGCCACCAGCGGAGGAGGCAATCAGCCCCAGCATTTT
CDR3aa: CATSGGGNQPQHF
j_gene: TRBJ1-5
abundance: NA
v_gene: TRBV15
d_gene: NA

CDR3nt: TGTGCCAGCAGTTTACGACATTTGGTCTATGGCTACACCTTC
CDR3aa: CASSLRHLVYGYTF
j_gene: TRBJ1-2
abundance: NA
v_gene: TRBV28
d_gene: NA

CDR3nt: TGTGCCAGCAGTTACCTCCAAGGTACAGCGGGAGTTGGGACCGGGGAGCTGTTTTTT
CDR3aa: CASSYLQGTAGVGTGELFF
j_gene: TRBJ2-2
abundance: NA
v_gene: TRBV6-2/TRBV6-3
d_gene: TRBD2